This entry is about one TCR beta chain. This record belongs to a study of blood T cell repertoires in COVID-19. In the authors' methods: The assay estimated nucleated cells by amplifying reference gene primers. Produced via immunoSEQ multiplex PCR; TCRdb's table is partial and in-frame only. That table supplies the V and J calls and clone size; D and trimming were determined from the DNA. The sample has tens of thousands of clones, roughly 89% seen once. The source is a man older than 75 with acute or convalescent COVID-19. What was sequenced was peripheral blood.

This chain's CDR3 is CASSPDRAPRYGYTF. CDR3 in DNA: TGTGCCAGCAGCCCTGACAGGGCCCCTCGCTATGGCTACACCTTC. The chain is built from TRBV9 and TRBJ1-2; 7 bases are shared with TRBD1. Per germline, CDR1 SGDLS and CDR2 YYNGEE. This CDR3 has 15 amino acids. With V trimmed by 4 bases and J by 4 bases, 10 bases remained unmatched.